This passage covers 18 T cell receptor beta chains from one sample sequenced in a study of T cells in localized non-small cell lung cancer. Assay: immunoSEQ multiplex PCR; the TCRdb copy retains only in-frame clones and omits some. The table lists about 62,000 clones, 75% to 85% of them singletons. Specimen: PBMCs, collected before any cancer treatment. The receptors come from a man aged 35 to 69 with stage II lung adenocarcinoma.

The rearrangement joins TRBV30 to TRBJ1-2; perhaps TRBD1 as D (5 bases). Germline V lookup: CDR1 GTSNPN, CDR2 SVGIG (reference sequence). This CDR3 is 12 amino acids long. V was clipped by 2 bases and J by 6 bases, with 10 bases between them. CDR3 coding DNA: TGTGCCTGGAGTAGACAGTCTAATGGCTACACCTTC. Residues: CAWSRQSNGYTF.

This clone was seen only a few times. The same CDR3 is also encoded by other DNA sequences in this sample. This chain joins TRBV10-1 and TRBJ2-3, with unresolved D. The CDR3 has 12 amino acids. CDR1 is WNHNN and CDR2 is SYGVQD in the germline V gene (reference sequence). The ends were cut back, 4 bases at V and 2 bases at J, with 4 bases in the middle. The CDR3 is CASSGTTDTQYF. Written as DNA, the CDR3 is TGCGCCAGCAGTGGGACCACAGATACGCAGTATTTT.

For the CDR3, the DNA is TGTGCCAGCAGCTCCGGGACGCTCTCTGGAAACACCATATATTTT. Translated, it gives CASSSGTLSGNTIYF. The V gene is TRBV11-3, the J gene TRBJ1-3; D is possibly TRBD1 (5 bases). With 4 bases removed from V and 0 bases from J, the gap between germline ends came to 10 bases. CDR1 is SGHNT, CDR2 YENEEA, per germline. The CDR3 runs 15 residues.

The CDR3 region has the DNA TGTGCCAGAAGCACCGGACAGGGTCAAAGCAATCAGCCCCAGCATTTT. It encodes CARSTGQGQSNQPQHF. This chain connects TRBV5-3 to TRBJ1-5, with TRBD1 identical over 8 bases. TRBV5-3 is designated an ORF whose function remains uncertain. Losses at the gene ends were 4 bases for V and 1 base for J; bases not matched to a gene: 7. This CDR3 is 16 amino acids long.

Only one count was recorded for this clone. The chain links TRBV30 to TRBJ1-5; TRBD1 agrees at 7 bases. The V gene's germline CDR1 is GTSNPN and CDR2 SVGIG (reference sequence). V dropped 2 bases and J dropped 3; count of bases not matched to a gene: 7. CDR3 length equals 15 residues. CDR3 residues: CAWSTGTAFNQPQHF. The CDR3, as DNA: TGTGCCTGGAGTACCGGGACAGCCTTCAATCAGCCCCAGCATTTT. The full variable domain, completed using reference TRBV30 and TRBJ1-5, is SQTIHQWPATLVQPVGSPLSLECTVEGTSNPNLYWYRQAAGRGLQLLFYSVGIGQISSEVPQNLSASRPQDRQFILSSKKLLLSDSGFYLCAWSTGTAFNQPQHFGDGTRLSIL.

The V call is TRBV5-1, the J call TRBJ1-1, with unresolved D. This CDR3 contains 13 residues. The V and J ends lost 5 bases and 2 bases respectively, with 10 bases between them. Germline V gene sequence: CDR1 SGHRS, CDR2 YFSETQ. CDR3 DNA sequence: TGCGCCAGCAGGGAGACGGTTAACACTGAAGCTTTCTTT. This codes for CASRETVNTEAFF.

This chain uses TRBV27 with TRBJ2-5; D unclear. Trimming stripped 0 bases from V and 0 bases from J, with 8 bases between. The CDR3 spans 15 residues. Germline lookup yields CDR1 MNHEY and CDR2 SMNVEV (reference sequence). This chain's CDR3 is CASSLSRLYQETQYF. CDR3 coding DNA: TGTGCCAGCAGTTTATCGAGGTTGTACCAAGAGACCCAGTACTTC.

The chain links TRBV30 to TRBJ2-5; no definite D call. This CDR3 comprises 12 residues. V was cut by 8 bases and J by 0 bases, with 10 bases left in between. Germline V gene lookup returns CDR1 GTSNPN and CDR2 SVGIG (reference sequence). This CDR3 reads CALKPYQETQYF. The CDR3 coding sequence is TGTGCCCTCAAGCCGTACCAAGAGACCCAGTACTTC.

This chain connects TRBV7-2 to TRBJ1-3; TRBD1 aligns across 7 bases. CDR3 length: 14 amino acids. With V trimmed by 0 bases and J by 9 bases, 5 bases remained unmatched. The germline CDR1 and CDR2 sequences are SGHTA and FQGNSA. The CDR3 protein is CASSLARQGGTIYF. CDR3 nucleotide sequence: TGTGCCAGCAGCTTAGCGAGACAGGGAGGCACCATATATTTT.

V usage is TRBV11-1 and J usage is TRBJ2-5; no reliable D call. The V end lost 1 base, the J end lost 4 bases, and 10 bases lay between the germline ends. The CDR3 covers 14 residues. Germline CDR1 is SGHAT and CDR2 is FQDESV (reference sequence). CDR3 sequence (DNA): TGTGCCAGCAGCTTAGACTTGGCCGGAGAGACCCAGTACTTC. Translation gives CASSLDLAGETQYF.

V usage is TRBV5-4 and J usage is TRBJ1-3; possibly TRBD1 for D (5 bases). CDR1 and CDR2 from the germline V gene are SGHNT and YYREEE (reference sequence). Trimming removed 1 base at V and 2 bases at J, with 13 bases between. The CDR3 spans 16 residues. CDR3 DNA sequence: TGTGCCAGCAGCTTGAGGCAGGGAGCCCCTGGAAACACCATATATTTT. This gives the protein CASSLRQGAPGNTIYF.

V usage is TRBV2 and J usage is TRBJ1-5, with TRBD1 as a possible D gene (6 bases). The CDR3 covers 15 residues. The V end lost 6 bases, the J end lost 0 bases, and 12 bases lay between the germline ends. Germline CDR1 and CDR2: SNHLY and FYNNEI. In nucleotides, the CDR3 is TGTGCCAGCAGCCTACGGGGACATAGCAATCAGCCCCAGCATTTT. Its protein product is CASSLRGHSNQPQHF.

The V and J genes are TRBV6-1 and TRBJ1-1, with 8 bases identical to TRBD1. This CDR3 comprises 14 residues. The germline V gene encodes CDR1 MNHNS and CDR2 SASEGT. With V trimmed by 7 bases and J by 2 bases, 6 bases remained unmatched. The CDR3 region is CASNSQGANTEAFF. For the CDR3, the DNA is TGTGCCAGCAATAGCCAGGGGGCAAACACTGAAGCTTTCTTT.

This clone was observed a handful of times. V and J are TRBV27 and TRBJ2-2, with 11 bases identical to TRBD2. Germline V lookup: CDR1 MNHEY, CDR2 SMNVEV (reference sequence). This CDR3 has 14 residues. V shed 6 bases and J 5 bases; nucleotides not matched to a gene: 2. The CDR3 sequence is CASRLAGGTGELFF. The CDR3 DNA follows: TGTGCCAGCAGGCTAGCGGGGGGTACCGGGGAGCTGTTTTTT.

The chain carries TRBV5-6 and TRBJ1-2; 8 nucleotides agree with TRBD1. Germline V gene sequence: CDR1 SGHDT, CDR2 YYEEEE. The CDR3 totals 15 residues. V was pared by 4 bases and J by 4 bases, with 9 bases of the junction left unmatched. CDR3 sequence reads: CASSVPGQVFYGYTF. The CDR3 bases are TGTGCCAGCAGCGTTCCGGGACAGGTCTTCTATGGCTACACCTTC.

The rearrangement links TRBV19 to TRBJ1-4, with 8 bases that match TRBD1. Trimming cost V 9 bases and J 8 bases; bases outside gene matches: 8. The CDR3 is 13 residues long. Germline values: CDR1 LNHDA, CDR2 SQIVND (reference sequence). The CDR3 region is CASQDRVGEKLFF. The CDR3 region has the DNA TGTGCCAGCCAGGACAGGGTAGGGGAAAAACTGTTTTTT. Based on the CDR3 plus reference TRBV19 and TRBJ1-4, the full variable domain is DGGITQSPKYLFRKEGQNVTLSCEQNLNHDAMYWYRQDPGQGLRLIYYSQIVNDFQKGDIAEGYSVSREKKESFPLTVTSAQKNPTAFYLCASQDRVGEKLFFGSGTQLSVL.

The rearrangement links TRBV7-2 to TRBJ2-5, with D possibly matching TRBD1 (6 bases). V gave up 4 bases and J gave up 5 bases, with 14 bases separating them. This CDR3 has 14 residues. The germline V gene has CDR1 SGHTA and CDR2 FQGNSA. The CDR3 is CASSSTTGEETQYF. The CDR3 coding sequence is TGTGCCAGCAGCTCCACGACAGGAGAGGAGACCCAGTACTTC.

The CDR3 sequence is CASSLALDRGGNEKLFF. The CDR3 region has the DNA TGTGCCAGCAGCTTAGCCCTAGACAGGGGCGGAAATGAAAAACTGTTTTTT. This rearrangement joins TRBV7-9 to TRBJ1-4, with 8 bases lining up with TRBD1. The CDR3 consists of 17 residues. Germline values: CDR1 SEHNR, CDR2 FQNEAQ (reference sequence). J gave up 5 bases and V 0 bases, and 8 bases lay outside the gene matches.